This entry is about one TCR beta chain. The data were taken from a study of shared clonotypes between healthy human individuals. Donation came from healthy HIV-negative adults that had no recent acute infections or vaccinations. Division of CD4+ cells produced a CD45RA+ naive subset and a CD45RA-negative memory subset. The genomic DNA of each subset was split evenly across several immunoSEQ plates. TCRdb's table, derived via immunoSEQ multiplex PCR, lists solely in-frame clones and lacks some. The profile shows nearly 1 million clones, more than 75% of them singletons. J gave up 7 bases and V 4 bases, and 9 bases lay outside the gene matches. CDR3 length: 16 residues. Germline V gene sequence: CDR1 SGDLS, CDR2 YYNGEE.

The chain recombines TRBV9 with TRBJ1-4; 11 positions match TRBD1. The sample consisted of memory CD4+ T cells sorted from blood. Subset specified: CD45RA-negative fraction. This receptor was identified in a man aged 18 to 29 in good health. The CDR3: CASSFQGQGAGEKLFF. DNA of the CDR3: TGTGCCAGCAGCTTCCAAGGACAGGGGGCAGGTGAAAAACTGTTTTTT.